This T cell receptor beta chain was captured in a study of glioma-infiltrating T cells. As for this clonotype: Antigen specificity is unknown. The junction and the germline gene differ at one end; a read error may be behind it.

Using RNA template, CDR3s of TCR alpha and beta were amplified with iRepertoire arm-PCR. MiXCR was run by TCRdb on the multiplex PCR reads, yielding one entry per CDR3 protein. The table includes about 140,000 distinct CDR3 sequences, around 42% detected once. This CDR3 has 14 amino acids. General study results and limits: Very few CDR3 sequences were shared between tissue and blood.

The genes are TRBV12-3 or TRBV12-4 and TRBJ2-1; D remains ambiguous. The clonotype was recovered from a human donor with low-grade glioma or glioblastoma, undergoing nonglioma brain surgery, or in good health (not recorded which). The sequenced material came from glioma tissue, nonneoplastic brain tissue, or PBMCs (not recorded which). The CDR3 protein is CASSWPRRDNEQFF. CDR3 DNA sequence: TGTGCCAGCAGTTGGCCTCGCCGTGACAATGAGCAGTTTTTC.